Following are 25 T cell receptor beta chains from one sample sequenced in a study of regulatory T cells in long-lasting Graves disease. Time point described: newly diagnosed GD, antithyroid drugs for less than 3 months. Researchers made the TCR library from RNA that was extracted from PBMCs. To make TCR beta libraries, researchers used iRepertoire HTBI primers and Arm-PCR of CDR3 regions. One entry per CDR3 protein, called by TCRdb with MiXCR from the multiplex PCR reads. The sample gives a few hundred thousand distinct CDR3 sequences, 18% of which show up once; 12% to 15% is in the top ten. The sample was also linked to a second study, of T cells in Graves' hyperthyroidism and ophthalmopathy.

This material consisted of peripheral blood mononuclear cells (PBMCs), taken at new diagnosis, from a patient treated with antithyroid drugs. These receptors were taken from a woman aged 25-40 years with Graves disease.

The chain uses TRBV7-9 and TRBJ2-4; 11 positions agree with TRBD1. V was pared by 4 bases and J by 1 base, with 3 bases of the junction left unmatched. The germline gives CDR1 SEHNR, CDR2 FQNEAQ (reference sequence). The CDR3 spans 16 residues. DNA for the CDR3: TGTGCCAGCAGCTCGGACAGGGGGCAGGCCAAAAACATTCAGTACTTC. It is translated as CASSSDRGQAKNIQYF.

In its sample, this clonotype was seen a few times. A much larger clone differs from this one at a single base, so this may be a read error. The genes are TRBV20-1 and TRBJ2-7; the match to TRBD1 covers 7 bases. The junction had 3 bases not matched to a gene; V was cut back by 5 bases and J by 2 bases. Germline V lookup: CDR1 DFQATT, CDR2 SNEGSKA (reference sequence). The CDR3 runs to 12 residues. In DNA form, the CDR3 reads TGCAGTGCTTTGGGACAGACCTACGAGCAGTACTTC. Protein product: CSALGQTYEQYF.

This clonotype was seen ten or more times. This chain connects TRBV6-1 to TRBJ1-4; D is ambiguous. The CDR3 has 13 amino acids. Germline V gene lookup returns CDR1 MNHNS and CDR2 SASEGT. V lost 7 bases to trimming and J lost 8 bases, with 14 bases between them. CDR3 sequence reads: CASITNANEKLFF. CDR3 nucleotides: TGTGCCAGCATCACAAACGCCAACGAAAAACTGTTTTTT.

This clonotype has a count of ten or more. The gene calls are TRBV9 and TRBJ1-2; D is unresolved. The CDR3 is made up of 15 amino acids. Germline values: CDR1 SGDLS, CDR2 YYNGEE. V was pared by 1 base and J by 6 bases, with 16 bases between. The CDR3 sequence: CASSVYPLKPDGYTF. The CDR3 coding sequence is TGTGCCAGCAGCGTATATCCGTTAAAGCCGGATGGCTACACCTTC. Full variable domain (missing parts from reference TRBV9 and TRBJ1-2): DSGVTQTPKHLITATGQRVTLRCSPRSGDLSVYWYQQSLDQGLQFLIQYYNGEERAKGNILERFSAQQFPDLHSELNLSSLELGDSALYFCASSVYPLKPDGYTFGSGTRLTVV.

There are many counts of this clonotype. V and J are TRBV20-1 and TRBJ1-1; 8 bases are shared with TRBD1. The ends lost 3 bases at V and 1 base at J; junction bases unmatched: 4. The V gene's germline CDR1 is DFQATT and CDR2 SNEGSKA (reference sequence). The CDR3 runs 14 residues. CDR3 amino acids: CSASPGTGNTEAFF. In nucleotides, the CDR3 is TGCAGTGCTAGCCCGGGGACAGGGAACACTGAAGCTTTCTTT.

This clonotype has a count of ten or more. V usage is TRBV11-1 and J usage is TRBJ2-3; D is unclear. Per germline, CDR1 SGHAT and CDR2 FQDESV (reference sequence). The V gene lost 5 bases and the J gene lost 4 bases, with 16 bases spanning the gap. This CDR3 contains 15 residues. The chain's CDR3 is CASSTGDLAADTQYF. CDR3 nucleotide sequence: TGTGCCAGCAGCACCGGCGACTTAGCCGCAGATACGCAGTATTTT.

This clonotype was counted ten times or more. The V gene is TRBV10-3, the J gene TRBJ2-3; D unclear. This CDR3 spans 13 amino acids. V gave up 4 bases and J gave up 3 bases, with 8 bases separating them. Per the germline V gene, CDR1 is ENHRY and CDR2 is SYGVKD. The CDR3 region has the DNA TGTGCCATCAGTGTATCTGGGACAGATACGCAGTATTTT. Translated, it gives CAISVSGTDTQYF.

There are many counts of this clonotype. For the CDR3, the DNA is TGCAGTGCTAGGGGGAGGAACACTGAAGCTTTCTTT. Translating gives CSARGRNTEAFF. The chain has TRBV20-1 and TRBJ1-1; unclear D gene. The CDR3 extends over 12 amino acids. CDR1 and CDR2 (germline): DFQATT, SNEGSKA (reference sequence). Between the trimmed V and J ends, which lost 3 bases and 1 base, there was a span of 6 bases.

Many counts were recorded for this clonotype. The rearrangement links TRBV9 to TRBJ2-7; 10 positions match TRBD1. The trim removed 0 bases at V and 3 bases at J, leaving 3 bases unmatched. CDR3 length equals 15 residues. The germline gives CDR1 SGDLS, CDR2 YYNGEE. CDR3 DNA sequence: TGTGCCAGCAGCGTAGCCGGGACAGGGGTCTACGAGCAGTACTTC. This gives the protein CASSVAGTGVYEQYF.

The chain combines TRBV7-2 with TRBJ2-7; no definite D call. V gave up 2 bases and J gave up 2 bases, with 10 bases separating them. Germline assignment: CDR1 SGHTA and CDR2 FQGNSA. This CDR3 spans 14 amino acids. CDR3 residues: CASSLTISTYEQYF. The CDR3 nucleotides read TGTGCCAGCAGCTTAACTATCAGTACCTACGAGCAGTACTTC.

This clonotype was seen at least ten times. The rearrangement uses TRBV7-9 and TRBJ1-4; D possibly corresponds to TRBD1 (6 bases). The CDR3 runs to 13 residues. In germline, CDR1 is SEHNR, CDR2 FQNEAQ (reference sequence). The V gene lost 11 bases and the J gene lost 3 bases, with 13 bases spanning the gap. The CDR3 DNA reads as TGTGCCGGAGGGGGTACAGCTAATGAAAAACTGTTTTTT. Protein product: CAGGGTANEKLFF.

This clonotype was recorded a few times. V usage is TRBV19 and J usage is TRBJ2-1, with TRBD2 identical over 15 bases. V lost 5 bases and J lost 2; bases outside the gene matches: 10. Germline V gives CDR1 LNHDA, CDR2 SQIVND (reference sequence). This CDR3 has 19 residues. The CDR3 sequence is CASSLTGLAGGGTYNEQFF. In nucleotides, the CDR3 is TGTGCCAGTAGTTTAACAGGACTAGCGGGGGGGGGGACCTACAATGAGCAGTTCTTC.

At least ten counts were recorded for this clonotype. J is TRBJ1-1 and V is TRBV29-1; possibly TRBD1 for D (6 bases). Germline CDR1 reads SQVTM; CDR2 reads ANQGSEA. CDR3 length: 13 amino acids. V was pared by 5 bases and J by 3 bases, with 13 bases between. The CDR3 spells CSVWRGLDTEAFF. CDR3 in DNA: TGCAGCGTTTGGAGGGGGTTGGACACTGAAGCTTTCTTT.

This clonotype was observed a few times. V gene TRBV4-1 combines with J gene TRBJ2-4; 9 bases match TRBD2. Germline assignment: CDR1 MGHRA and CDR2 YSYEKL. The CDR3 has 20 amino acids. Unmatched junction bases numbered 12, after V lost 0 bases and J lost 0 bases. CDR3 in amino acids: CASSQDSFQRGALAKNIQYF. CDR3 in DNA: TGCGCCAGCAGCCAAGACTCTTTTCAGCGGGGGGCACTAGCCAAAAACATTCAGTACTTC.

This clonotype was detected ten times or more. This chain joins TRBV20-1 and TRBJ1-1; the D gene is possibly TRBD1 (6 bases). V lost 0 bases and J lost 6, with 17 bases in between. The germline V gene has CDR1 DFQATT and CDR2 SNEGSKA (reference sequence). This CDR3 has 15 amino acids. CDR3 sequence reads: CSARDKGRGKSEAFF. The DNA for the CDR3 is TGCAGTGCTAGAGATAAGGGAAGGGGGAAATCTGAAGCTTTCTTT.

The chain couples TRBV4-1 to TRBJ2-7; 9 bases are a match to TRBD1. This CDR3 comprises 17 residues. Germline V gene sequence: CDR1 MGHRA, CDR2 YSYEKL. The ends lost 6 bases at V and 0 bases at J; junction bases unmatched: 12. The CDR3 is CASRFGQGLPTSYEQYF. CDR3 in DNA: TGCGCCAGCAGGTTCGGACAGGGGCTACCAACCTCCTACGAGCAGTACTTC.

This clonotype was counted ten times or more. J is TRBJ2-5 and V is TRBV5-6; D is ambiguous. Germline lookup yields CDR1 SGHDT and CDR2 YYEEEE. This CDR3 comprises 14 residues. V was pared by 4 bases and J by 5 bases, with 15 bases between. As DNA, the CDR3 is TGTGCCAGCAGCGCGCCCAGGAATCGGGAGACCCAGTACTTC. Translating it yields CASSAPRNRETQYF. The full variable domain, in which reference TRBV5-6 and TRBJ2-5 provide the parts outside the CDR3, is DAGVTQSPTHLIKTRGQQVTLRCSPKSGHDTVSWYQQALGQGPQFIFQYYEEEERQRGNFPDRFSGHQFPNYSSELNVNALLLGDSALYLCASSAPRNRETQYFGPGTRLLVL.

This clonotype was detected many times. The rearrangement joins TRBV12-3 or TRBV12-4 to TRBJ1-5; perhaps TRBD1 as D (5 bases). The CDR3 has 15 amino acids. V lost 6 bases, J lost 3 bases, and 15 bases lay in between. CDR3 loop: CASSRHQGANQPQHF. The CDR3 DNA follows: TGTGCCAGCAGCCGCCATCAGGGAGCCAATCAGCCCCAGCATTTT.

This clonotype was counted many times. V gene TRBV15 combines with J gene TRBJ1-5, with D unclear. Trimming pared 8 bases from V and 1 base from J, leaving 12 bases between. This CDR3 has 14 amino acids. CDR1 and CDR2 from the germline V gene are LNHNV and YYDKDF (reference sequence). CDR3 protein: CATEDWASNQPQHF. As DNA, the CDR3 is TGTGCCACCGAGGACTGGGCGAGCAATCAGCCCCAGCATTTT.

This clonotype has a count of ten or more. The DNA of the CDR3 is TGTGCCAGCACCCTTGAGGCGGGGGGGCTTAATGAGCAGTTCTTC. Its translation is CASTLEAGGLNEQFF. V and J are TRBV12-3 or TRBV12-4 and TRBJ2-1, with TRBD2 identical over 9 bases. The CDR3 consists of 15 residues. V was pared by 7 bases and J by 7 bases, with 11 bases of the junction left unmatched.

This clonotype was counted many times. V and J are TRBV7-9 and TRBJ2-3, with TRBD2 as a possible D gene (6 bases). V lost 0 bases, J lost 4 bases, and 11 bases lay in between. The CDR3 sequence is 15 residues long. Germline CDR1 reads SEHNR; CDR2 reads FQNEAQ (reference sequence). The CDR3 sequence is CASSLAEGGADTQYF. The CDR3 bases are TGTGCCAGCAGCTTAGCAGAGGGAGGCGCAGATACGCAGTATTTT.

This clonotype was observed many times. The chain has TRBV27 and TRBJ1-3; D call uncertain. Germline V CDR1 and CDR2: MNHEY, SMNVEV (reference sequence). Trimming removed 6 bases from V and 0 bases from J, with 12 bases in between. CDR3 length equals 15 residues. The CDR3 protein is CASRSLGSSGNTIYF. CDR3 in DNA: TGTGCCAGCAGGTCCCTTGGGAGCTCTGGAAACACCATATATTTT.

About this clonotype: With only one base between it and a far larger clone, this is likely a read error. CDR3 loop: CASSPKTYRPNYGYTF. DNA for the CDR3: TGTGCCAGCAGCCCAAAGACGTATCGACCTAACTATGGCTACACCTTC. V gene TRBV2 combines with J gene TRBJ1-2; D is undetermined. Germline V gives CDR1 SNHLY, CDR2 FYNNEI. The CDR3 has 16 amino acids. Trimming pared 6 bases from V and 0 bases from J, leaving 17 bases between. The whole variable domain, remainder taken from reference TRBV2 and TRBJ1-2, is EPEVTQTPSHQVTQMGQEVILRCVPISNHLYFYWYRQILGQKVEFLVSFYNNEISEKSEIFDDQFSVERPDGSNFTLKIRSTKLEDSAMYFCASSPKTYRPNYGYTFGSGTRLTVV.

This clonotype was seen at least ten times. The CDR3 DNA reads as TGTGCCAGCATCTCGGACAGGGCGAATCAGCCCCAGCATTTT. Translating gives CASISDRANQPQHF. The genes are TRBV2 and TRBJ1-5; 8 bases match TRBD1. The CDR3 runs to 14 residues. After removal of 7 bases from V and 4 bases from J, the junction contained 6 bases not matched to a gene. Germline V CDR1 and CDR2: SNHLY, FYNNEI.

This clonotype was detected ten times or more. The rearrangement uses TRBV3-1 and TRBJ2-2; D not certain. The germline V gene has CDR1 LGHDT and CDR2 YNNKEL (reference sequence). The V end was cut by 1 base, the J end by 7 bases, with 10 bases between. The CDR3 length is 14 residues. The DNA for the CDR3 is TGTGCCAGCAGCCAAGGCGGTAGTAACGGGGAGCTGTTTTTT. Translating gives CASSQGGSNGELFF.